This is a list of T cell receptor beta chains from one sample in a study of Tregs in tolerant kidney transplant recipients. Sequencing was performed with immunoSEQ multiplex PCR; in TCRdb, only in-frame clones are kept and a portion is missing. The profile shows 70,000 to 95,000 clones, more than 85% of them singletons. The sequencing used Tregs from blood, collected before the transplant. These receptors were obtained from a human donor who received a combined kidney and bone marrow transplant. Both conserved end residues are part of each CDR3. D genes are given only for firm matches. Expanded clones are given a class, and other clones once, few, many or no size at all.

>.|TRBV19|.|TRBJ2-7
TGTGCCAGTAGAATCCAGGACGGAAACTCCTACGAGCAGTACTTC
CASRIQDGNSYEQYF
>.|TRBV5-5|.|TRBJ2-7
TGTGCCAGCAGCTTACATATGGAGTGGACGGGCGAGCAGTACTTC
CASSLHMEWTGEQYF
>TRBD1|TRBV30|.|TRBJ1-2
TGTGCCTGGAGTCCACAGGGGAACTATGGCTACACCTTC
CAWSPQGNYGYTF
>.|TRBV19|once|TRBJ2-5
TGTGCCAGTAGTATAGGTGGGGGCAGTCAAGAGACCCAGTACTTC
CASSIGGGSQETQYF
>TRBD1|TRBV30|.|TRBJ1-2
TGTGCCTGGAGTCGGACCGGGACAGGGAGTTCCTATGGCTACACCTTC
CAWSRTGTGSSYGYTF
>TRBD1|TRBV2|.|TRBJ2-1
TGTGCCAGTAAATTTCCGGGACAGGGACCCTACAATGAGCAGTTCTTC
CASKFPGQGPYNEQFF
>.|TRBV4-1|.|TRBJ1-3
TGCGCCAGCAGCCAAGGAAGTCGGGGCTCTGGAAACACCATATATTTT
CASSQGSRGSGNTIYF
>TRBD1|TRBV27|.|TRBJ1-2
TGTGCCAGCAGTGCGACAGGGGGCTATGGCTACACCTTC
CASSATGGYGYTF
>TRBD2|TRBV19|.|TRBJ2-3
TGTGCCAGTAGTACCTCTAGCGGGAGTACAGATACGCAGTATTTT
CASSTSSGSTDTQYF
>TRBD1|TRBV6-1|.|TRBJ2-7
TGTGCCAGCAGTGAACGAGGACAGGGACGCGAGCAGTACTTC
CASSERGQGREQYF
>TRBD1|TRBV28|.|TRBJ1-3
TGTGCCAGCAGCGAATCGGGACAGAATAGAAACACCATATATTTT
CASSESGQNRNTIYF
>TRBD2|TRBV6-1|.|TRBJ2-1
TGTGCCAGCAGTGAAGAAGGCGGGAGGAGGAATGAGCAGTTCTTC
CASSEEGGRRNEQFF
>.|TRBV5-1|.|TRBJ2-1
TGCGCCAGCAGCGGTGGAAATGAGCAGTTCTTC
CASSGGNEQFF
>.|TRBV7-9|.|TRBJ2-3
TGTGCCAGCAGCCGGAGCACAGATACGCAGTATTTT
CASSRSTDTQYF
>.|TRBV7-2|.|TRBJ2-7
TGTGCCAGCAGCTTAGCGAGGGGGTACGAGCAGTACTTC
CASSLARGYEQYF
>TRBD1|TRBV5-1|.|TRBJ2-3
TGCGCCAGCAGCTATGGACGGGACAGAAGAGATACGCAGTATTTT
CASSYGRDRRDTQYF
>TRBD1|TRBV6-6|.|TRBJ1-6
TGTGCCAGCAGGCCGGACAGGGGCCTTCTCCACTTT
CASRPDRGLLHF
>.|TRBV19|once|TRBJ1-5
TGTGCCAGTAGTCCAATTACAGGGAGGAAAGGGCCCCAGCATTTT
CASSPITGRKGPQHF
>TRBD2|TRBV7-9|.|TRBJ2-1
TGTGCCAGCAGCCCTCGCATAGCGGGGGGGTTGGGTTTCAATGAGCAGTTCTTC
CASSPRIAGGLGFNEQFF
>TRBD2|TRBV11-3|.|TRBJ2-2
TGTGCCAGCAGCTTAGACGGGAGGGCCGAGAACACCGGGGAGCTGTTTTTT
CASSLDGRAENTGELFF
>TRBD1|TRBV5-4|.|TRBJ2-7
TGTGCCAGCAGCGGGGGACAGAGATACGAGCAGTACTTC
CASSGGQRYEQYF
>TRBD1|TRBV7-8|once|TRBJ2-5
TGTGCCAGCAGCTTAGGGGGACAGGGGAAAGAGACCCAGTACTTC
CASSLGGQGKETQYF
>.|TRBV19|.|TRBJ1-2
TGTGCCAGTAGTCCCATCCGAGGCAACTATGGCTACACCTTC
CASSPIRGNYGYTF
>.|TRBV2|.|TRBJ1-4
TGTGCCTCTACCCAGGTCGATAATGAAAAACTGTTTTTT
CASTQVDNEKLFF
>.|TRBV6-6|.|TRBJ2-1
TGTGCCAGCAGTTACTCCACAGGGAGCAATGAGCAGTTCTTC
CASSYSTGSNEQFF
>.|TRBV30|.|TRBJ2-7
TGTGCCTGGAGTGTAGTGGGGGGCTACGAGCAGTACTTC
CAWSVVGGYEQYF
>TRBD2|TRBV11-1|.|TRBJ2-1
TGTGCCAGCAGCCCCGGGACTAGCGGGACTTACAATGAGCAGTTCTTC
CASSPGTSGTYNEQFF
>.|TRBV10-3|.|TRBJ2-2
TGTGCCATCAGTGAGTGGCAGGGTGACACCGGGGAGCTGTTTTTT
CAISEWQGDTGELFF
>.|TRBV6-5|.|TRBJ1-5
TGTGCCAGCAGTGAATGGGGAAATCAGCCCCAGCATTTT
CASSEWGNQPQHF
>TRBD2|TRBV19|.|TRBJ2-2
TGTGCCAGTAGTACGGGACTAGGGTTGGACACCGGGGAGCTGTTTTTT
CASSTGLGLDTGELFF
>.|TRBV30|.|TRBJ2-2
TGTGCCTGGAGTATAACACCGACGGGCACCGGGGAGCTGTTTTTT
CAWSITPTGTGELFF
>.|TRBV6-5|.|TRBJ1-2
TGTGCCAGCAGTTACTCGGCAGTGGTGGGTGGCTACACCTTC
CASSYSAVVGGYTF
>.|TRBV27|.|TRBJ1-2
TGTGCCAGCAGTTTATCGGGAAGGGCTAACTATGGCTACACCTTC
CASSLSGRANYGYTF
>.|TRBV28|.|TRBJ1-4
TGTGCCAGCAGTTTATTCGGGGAAAGGGATAGAGAAAAACTGTTTTTT
CASSLFGERDREKLFF
>.|TRBV9|.|TRBJ2-7
TGTGCCAGCAGCGTCGGGGCTTCATCACCCTACGAGCAGTACTTC
CASSVGASSPYEQYF
>TRBD2|TRBV19|.|TRBJ2-2
TGTGCCAGTAGTATAAACGGACTAGCGGGAGAGAGGTTCGGGGAGCTGTTTTTT
CASSINGLAGERFGELFF
>.|TRBV9|.|TRBJ2-2
TGTGCCAGCAGCGATCCCCTGGGGAAACCCCTGAACACCGGGGAGCTGTTTTTT
CASSDPLGKPLNTGELFF
>TRBD2|TRBV6-1|.|TRBJ2-7
TGTGCCAGCCGACCGGGGGGGGGTCACTACGAGCAGTACTTC
CASRPGGGHYEQYF
>.|TRBV5-1|.|TRBJ2-2
TGCGCCAGCAGCTTGGGGCTAGCGAACACCGGGGAGCTGTTTTTT
CASSLGLANTGELFF
>.|TRBV10-3|once|TRBJ1-5
TGTGCCATCAGTGAGGAGGGTTTGTTTCAGCCCCAGCATTTT
CAISEEGLFQPQHF
>.|TRBV5-1|.|TRBJ2-5
TGCGCCAGCAGCCTAGGGACCGACCAGGGCCAGTACTTC
CASSLGTDQGQYF
>TRBD2|TRBV5-1|.|TRBJ2-1
TGCGCCAGCAGCGGGGGACTAGCGGCCTACAATGAGCAGTTCTTC
CASSGGLAAYNEQFF
>.|TRBV6-5|.|TRBJ1-1
TGTGCCAGCAGTCCAAGGGTTCGCAACACTGAAGCTTTCTTT
CASSPRVRNTEAFF
>TRBD1|TRBV9|once|TRBJ2-1
TGTGCCAGCACCGCGACAGGGAATGAGCAGTTCTTC
CASTATGNEQFF
>TRBD1|TRBV6-5|.|TRBJ1-1
TGTGCCAGCAGCGCCCTTACAGGGGACACTGAAGCTTTCTTT
CASSALTGDTEAFF
>.|TRBV5-1|.|TRBJ1-1
TGCGCCAGCAGCTTGGAAGAGACTGAAGCTTTCTTT
CASSLEETEAFF
>.|TRBV2|.|TRBJ2-1
TGTGCCAGCAGCGTCCCGGGCGGACCCATATACAATGAGCAGTTCTTC
CASSVPGGPIYNEQFF
>.|TRBV2|.|TRBJ2-5
TGTGCCAGCAGTGAGATAGAGACCCAGTACTTC
CASSEIETQYF
>.|TRBV19|.|TRBJ2-2
TGTGCCAGTAGTATTTGGGGGGCCACCGGGGAGCTGTTTTTT
CASSIWGATGELFF
>TRBD1|TRBV28|.|TRBJ1-2
TGTGCCAGCAGTGTCCCGGGACAGGGATATGGCTACACCTTC
CASSVPGQGYGYTF
>.|TRBV29-1|.|TRBJ1-1
TGCAGCGTTGGGGGCACAAATTTGGGGGCTTTCTTT
CSVGGTNLGAFF
>.|TRBV27|.|TRBJ1-4
TGTGCCAGCGGGCAGGCCCCTCCTGCAACTAATGAAAAACTGTTTTTT
CASGQAPPATNEKLFF
>.|TRBV5-1|.|TRBJ1-1
TGCGCCAGCAGCTTGATGGTGGGAGACACTGAAGCTTTCTTT
CASSLMVGDTEAFF